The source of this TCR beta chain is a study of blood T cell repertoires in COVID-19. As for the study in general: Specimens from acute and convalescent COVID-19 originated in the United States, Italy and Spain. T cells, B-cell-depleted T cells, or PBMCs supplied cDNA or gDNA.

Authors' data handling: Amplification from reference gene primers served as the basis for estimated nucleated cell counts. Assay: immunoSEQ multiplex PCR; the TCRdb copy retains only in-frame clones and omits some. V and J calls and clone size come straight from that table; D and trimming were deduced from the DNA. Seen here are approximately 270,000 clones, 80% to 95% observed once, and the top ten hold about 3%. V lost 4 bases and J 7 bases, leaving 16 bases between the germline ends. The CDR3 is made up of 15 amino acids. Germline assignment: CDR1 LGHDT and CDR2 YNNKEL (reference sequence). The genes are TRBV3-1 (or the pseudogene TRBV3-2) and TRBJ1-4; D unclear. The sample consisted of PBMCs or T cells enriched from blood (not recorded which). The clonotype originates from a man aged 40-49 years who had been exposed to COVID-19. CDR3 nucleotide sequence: TGTGCCAGCAGCCCATCAACAACGCCGGGTGAAAAACTGTTTTTT. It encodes CASSPSTTPGEKLFF.